This T cell receptor (beta chain) was captured in a study of T cell repertoires in cytomegalovirus infection. Study background: Public TCR beta signature analysis indicated the presence of both CMV infection and matching HLA type.

Deletions cut 4 bases from V and 9 bases from J, with 10 bases between. The CDR3 is 12 amino acids. TCRdb processed the reads anew with MiXCR; each CDR3 protein has one entry. The sample contains about 900,000 distinct CDR3 sequences, about a third of which appear only once. This clonotype was detected a few times. The antigen is unknown. This clonotype was sampled from a human donor in good health (CMV status not recorded). Some clones in this sample may be carry-over from other donors' samples. The sequencing used cultured CD8+ T cells from PBMCs, collected from culture after CMV antigen stimulation. The V gene is TRBV12-3 or TRBV12-4, the J gene TRBJ1-5; D is unresolved. DNA for the CDR3: TGTGCCAGCAGTTCTGGGTATCGGCCCCAGCATTTT. It codes for CASSSGYRPQHF.